Presented here are 2 T cell receptor beta chains from one specimen sequenced in a study of vaccination and CD4 T cells after COVID-19. Their recognized antigens are unknown. Sample treatment: approximately 9-day PBMC culture with coronavirus spike peptide pools or control peptides (ViraFEST assay). The assay that was used to sequence DNA from cultured CD4+ T cells was the Oncomine TCR Beta short-read assay. TCRdb reanalysed the PCR reads using MiXCR and keeps one entry per CDR3 protein. The sample includes 9,500 or so distinct CDR3 sequences, 26% seen only once; the top ten take around 46%. Material: CD4+ T cells from blood, cultured in vitro, obtained before SARS-CoV-2 vaccination. The receptor set was obtained from a human donor who received a COVID-19 vaccine.

This clonotype was observed a handful of times. V is TRBV7-2 and J is TRBJ1-6; D gene uncertain. The CDR3 totals 13 residues. Germline CDR1 reads SGHTA; CDR2 reads FQGNSA. V was trimmed by 5 bases and J by 10 bases, leaving 12 bases between them. In nucleotides, the CDR3 is TGTGCCAGCAGCCCTGGGAACCGCTCACCCCTCCACTTT. This gives the protein CASSPGNRSPLHF.

This clonotype was recorded a few times. This rearrangement joins TRBV20-1 to TRBJ1-2; the D is unclear. Deletions cut 5 bases from V and 8 bases from J, with 12 bases between. The V gene's germline CDR1 is DFQATT and CDR2 SNEGSKA (reference sequence). This CDR3 spans 11 amino acids. CDR3 sequence reads: CSAAQVGGYTF. In DNA form, the CDR3 reads TGCAGTGCTGCCCAAGTTGGCGGCTACACCTTC.